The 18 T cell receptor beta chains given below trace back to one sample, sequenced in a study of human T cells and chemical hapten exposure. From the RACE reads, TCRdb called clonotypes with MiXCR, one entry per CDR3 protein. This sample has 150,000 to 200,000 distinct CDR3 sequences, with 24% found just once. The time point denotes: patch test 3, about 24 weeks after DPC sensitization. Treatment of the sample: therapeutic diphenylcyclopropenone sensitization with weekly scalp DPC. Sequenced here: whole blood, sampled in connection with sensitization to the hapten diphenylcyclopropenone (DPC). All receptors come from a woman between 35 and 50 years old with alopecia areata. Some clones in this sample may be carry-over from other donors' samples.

The CDR3 sequence is CASSLGRWDSYNEQFF. The CDR3, as DNA: TGTGCCAGCAGCTTAGGAAGGTGGGACTCCTACAATGAGCAGTTCTTC. The rearrangement links TRBV7-8 to TRBJ2-1; D call uncertain. The CDR3 length is 16 residues. Germline loops: CDR1 SGHVS, CDR2 FQNEAQ. V was pared by 1 base and J by 0 bases, with 10 bases between.

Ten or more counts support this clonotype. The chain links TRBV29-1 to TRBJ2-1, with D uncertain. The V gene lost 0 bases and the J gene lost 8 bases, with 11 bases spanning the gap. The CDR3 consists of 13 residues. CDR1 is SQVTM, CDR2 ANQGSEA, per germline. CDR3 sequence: CSVEDRRFDEQFF. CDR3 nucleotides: TGCAGCGTTGAAGATCGGCGTTTTGATGAGCAGTTCTTC.

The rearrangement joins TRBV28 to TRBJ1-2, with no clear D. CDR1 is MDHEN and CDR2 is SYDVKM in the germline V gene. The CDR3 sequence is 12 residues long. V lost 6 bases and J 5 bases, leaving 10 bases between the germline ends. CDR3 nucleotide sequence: TGTGCCAGCAGACCCCCCACATATGGCTACACCTTC. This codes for CASRPPTYGYTF.

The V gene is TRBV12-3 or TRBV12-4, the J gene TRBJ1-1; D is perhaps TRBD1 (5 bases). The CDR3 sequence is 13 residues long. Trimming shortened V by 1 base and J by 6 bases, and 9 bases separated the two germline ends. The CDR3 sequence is CASSLGGTPEAFF. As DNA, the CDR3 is TGTGCCAGCAGTTTAGGGGGGACCCCTGAAGCTTTCTTT.

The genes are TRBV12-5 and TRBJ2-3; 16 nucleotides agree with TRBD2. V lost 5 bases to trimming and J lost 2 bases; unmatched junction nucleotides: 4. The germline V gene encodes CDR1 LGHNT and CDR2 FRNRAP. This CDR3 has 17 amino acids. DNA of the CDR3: TGTGCTAGTGGTCCGGGACTAGCGGGAGGGCCCACAGATACGCAGTATTTT. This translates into CASGPGLAGGPTDTQYF.

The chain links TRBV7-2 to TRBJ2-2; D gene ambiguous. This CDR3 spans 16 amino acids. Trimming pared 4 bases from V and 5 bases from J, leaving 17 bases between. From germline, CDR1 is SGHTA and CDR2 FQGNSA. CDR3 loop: CASSSNARVRTGELFF. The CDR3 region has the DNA TGTGCCAGCAGCTCAAACGCTAGAGTCCGTACCGGGGAGCTGTTTTTT.

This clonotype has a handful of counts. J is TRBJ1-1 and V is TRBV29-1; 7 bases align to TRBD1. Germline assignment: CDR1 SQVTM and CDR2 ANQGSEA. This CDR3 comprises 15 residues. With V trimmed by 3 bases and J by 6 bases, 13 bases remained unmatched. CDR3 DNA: TGCAGCGTTGAGCCCCGGACAGGAGGGGGTTCTGAAGCTTTCTTT. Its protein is CSVEPRTGGGSEAFF. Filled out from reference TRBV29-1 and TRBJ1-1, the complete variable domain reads SAVISQKPSRDICQRGTSLTIQCQVDSQVTMMFWYRQQPGQSLTLIATANQGSEATYESGFVIDKFPISRPNLTFSTLTVSNMSPEDSSIYLCSVEPRTGGGSEAFFGQGTRLTVV.

CDR3 nucleotide sequence: TGTGCCAGCACCGGCTCACTAGCGGGAGTGGGGGAGCAGTTCTTC. Translating gives CASTGSLAGVGEQFF. The chain carries TRBV2 and TRBJ2-1; TRBD2 aligns across 11 bases. Germline V CDR1 and CDR2: SNHLY, FYNNEI. V shed 7 bases, J shed 10 bases, and the junction held 12 bases outside the gene matches. The CDR3 consists of 15 residues.

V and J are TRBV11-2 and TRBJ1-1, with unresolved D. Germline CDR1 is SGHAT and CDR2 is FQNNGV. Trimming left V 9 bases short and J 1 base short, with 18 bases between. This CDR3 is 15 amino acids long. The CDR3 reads CASRRPFQANTEAFF. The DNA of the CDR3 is TGTGCCAGTAGAAGACCCTTTCAGGCGAACACTGAAGCTTTCTTT.

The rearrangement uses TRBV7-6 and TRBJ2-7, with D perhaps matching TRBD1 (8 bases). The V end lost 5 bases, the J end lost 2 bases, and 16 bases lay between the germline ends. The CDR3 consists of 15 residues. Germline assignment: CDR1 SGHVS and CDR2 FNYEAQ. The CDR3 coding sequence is TGTGCCAGCAGCCCAGGGGGCGGGGGCCCCTACGAGCAGTACTTC. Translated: CASSPGGGGPYEQYF.

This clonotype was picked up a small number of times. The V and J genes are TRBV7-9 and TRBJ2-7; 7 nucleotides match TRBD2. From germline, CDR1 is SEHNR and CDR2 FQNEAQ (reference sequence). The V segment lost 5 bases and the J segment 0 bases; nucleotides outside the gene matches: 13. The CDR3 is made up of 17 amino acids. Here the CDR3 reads CASSPSSSGGPSYEQYF. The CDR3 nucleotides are TGTGCCAGCAGCCCCTCCTCTAGCGGCGGACCCTCCTACGAGCAGTACTTC.

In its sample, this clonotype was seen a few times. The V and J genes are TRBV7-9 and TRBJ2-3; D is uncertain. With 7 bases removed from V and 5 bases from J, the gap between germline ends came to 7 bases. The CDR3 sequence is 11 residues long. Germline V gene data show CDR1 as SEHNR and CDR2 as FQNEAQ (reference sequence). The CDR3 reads CASTPQDTQYF. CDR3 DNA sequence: TGTGCCAGCACACCCCAAGATACGCAGTATTTT.

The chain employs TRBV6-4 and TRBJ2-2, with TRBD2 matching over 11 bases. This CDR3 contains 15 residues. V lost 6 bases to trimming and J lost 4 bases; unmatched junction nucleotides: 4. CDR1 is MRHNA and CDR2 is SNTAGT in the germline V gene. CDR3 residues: CASSLTSGSTGELFF. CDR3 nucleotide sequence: TGTGCCAGCAGCCTTACTAGCGGGAGCACCGGGGAGCTGTTTTTT.

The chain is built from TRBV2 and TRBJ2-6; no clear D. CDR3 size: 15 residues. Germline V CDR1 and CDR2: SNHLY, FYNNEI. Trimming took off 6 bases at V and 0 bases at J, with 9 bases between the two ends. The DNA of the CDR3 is TGTGCCAGCAGGGCAGACCGCTCTGGGGCCAACGTCCTGACTTTC. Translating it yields CASRADRSGANVLTF.

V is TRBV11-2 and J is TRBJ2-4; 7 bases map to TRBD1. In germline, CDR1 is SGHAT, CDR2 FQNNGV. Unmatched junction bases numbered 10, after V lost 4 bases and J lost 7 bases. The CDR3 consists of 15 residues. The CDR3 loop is CASSSDRARGNIQYF. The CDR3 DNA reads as TGTGCCAGCAGCTCCGACAGGGCCAGAGGGAACATTCAGTACTTC.

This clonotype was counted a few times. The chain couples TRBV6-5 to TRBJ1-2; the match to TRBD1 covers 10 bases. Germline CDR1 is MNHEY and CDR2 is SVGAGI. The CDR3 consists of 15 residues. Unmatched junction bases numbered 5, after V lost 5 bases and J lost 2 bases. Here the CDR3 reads CASSTRTGGNYGYTF. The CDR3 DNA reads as TGTGCCAGCAGTACCCGGACAGGGGGAAACTATGGCTACACCTTC.

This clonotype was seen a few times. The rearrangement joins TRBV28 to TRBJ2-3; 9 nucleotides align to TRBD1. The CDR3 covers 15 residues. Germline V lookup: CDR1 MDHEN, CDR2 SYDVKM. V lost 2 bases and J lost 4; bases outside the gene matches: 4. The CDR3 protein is CASSLGTGIPDTQYF. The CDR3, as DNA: TGTGCCAGCAGTTTAGGGACAGGGATACCAGATACGCAGTATTTT.

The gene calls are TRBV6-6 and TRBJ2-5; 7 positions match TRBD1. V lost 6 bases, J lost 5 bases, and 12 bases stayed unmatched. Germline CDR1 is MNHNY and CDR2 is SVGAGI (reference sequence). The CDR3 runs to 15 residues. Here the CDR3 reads CASSSTGNMGETQYF. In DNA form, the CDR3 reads TGTGCCAGCAGCTCGACAGGGAATATGGGGGAGACCCAGTACTTC.